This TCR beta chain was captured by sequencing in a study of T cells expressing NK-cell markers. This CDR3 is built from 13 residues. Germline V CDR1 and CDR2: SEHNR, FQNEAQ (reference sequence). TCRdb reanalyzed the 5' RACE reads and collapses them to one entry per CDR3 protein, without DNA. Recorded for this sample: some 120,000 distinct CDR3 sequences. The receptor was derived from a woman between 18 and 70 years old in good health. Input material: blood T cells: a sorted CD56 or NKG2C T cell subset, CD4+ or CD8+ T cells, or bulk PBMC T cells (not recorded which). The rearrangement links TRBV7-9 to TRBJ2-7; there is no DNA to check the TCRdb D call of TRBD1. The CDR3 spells CASSTGHNYEQYF.